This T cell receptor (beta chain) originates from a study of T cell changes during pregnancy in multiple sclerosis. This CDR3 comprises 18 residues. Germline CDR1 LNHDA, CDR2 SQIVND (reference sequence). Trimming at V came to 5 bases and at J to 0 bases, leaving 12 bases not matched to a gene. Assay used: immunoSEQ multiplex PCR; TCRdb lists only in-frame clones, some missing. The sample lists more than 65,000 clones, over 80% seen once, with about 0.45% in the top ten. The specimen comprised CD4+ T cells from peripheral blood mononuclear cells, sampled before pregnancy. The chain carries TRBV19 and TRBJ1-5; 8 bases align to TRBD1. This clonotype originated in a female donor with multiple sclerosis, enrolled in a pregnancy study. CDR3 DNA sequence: TGTGCCAGTAGTCCGCAGGGGACAGGACGGTATAGCAATCAGCCCCAGCATTTT. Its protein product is CASSPQGTGRYSNQPQHF.